This T cell receptor beta chain was recorded in a study of early T cells in non-severe SARS-CoV-2 infection. Regarding the study as a whole: Anti-spike CD8 responses were favored by VDJdb matching, which missed private and CD4 specificities.

The CDR3 sequence is 16 residues long. Germline V gene data show CDR1 as LGHDT and CDR2 as YNNKEL (reference sequence). Trimming pared 1 base from V and 1 base from J, leaving 10 bases between. Each CDR3 protein gets one entry after TCRdb re-called the 5' RACE reads with MiXCR. Seen here are 50,000 to 60,000 distinct CDR3 sequences, approximately 6% observed once, and the top ten hold 3% to 4.5%. This clonotype was found a few times. Its cognate antigen is unknown. The rearrangement links TRBV3-1 to TRBJ2-2; TRBD2 might be the D (5 bases). Input material: whole blood. The TCR originated in an adult who was a healthcare worker with PCR-confirmed SARS-CoV-2 infection or an uninfected control (not recorded which). This CDR3 reads CASSQVSGLNTGELFF. CDR3 sequence (DNA): TGTGCCAGCAGCCAAGTTTCGGGGTTGAACACCGGGGAGCTGTTTTTT.